This T cell receptor (beta chain) was sequenced in a study of T cell repertoires in cytomegalovirus infection. Germline CDR1 and CDR2: MDHEN and SYDVKM. V was clipped by 6 bases and J by 1 base, with 19 bases between them. The CDR3 runs to 17 residues. TCRdb passed the reads through MiXCR, listing each CDR3 protein once. The sample lists more than 350,000 distinct CDR3 sequences, around 32% occurring once. Sample: PBMCs. V and J are TRBV28 and TRBJ2-4; D is ambiguous. The receptor comes from a human donor in good health (CMV status not recorded). Some clones in this sample may be carry-over from other donors' samples. CDR3 in DNA: TGTGCCAGCAGCCCCGCTGGGTTCGGGTTGGCCAAAAACATTCAGTACTTC. The encoded protein is CASSPAGFGLAKNIQYF.